This record concerns one TCR beta chain sequence. The target antigen is unknown. The PCR had 60 Vbeta and 13 Jbeta primers. Sequencing used immunoSEQ multiplex PCR; TCRdb keeps in-frame clones, though not all of them. Of 60,000 to 65,000 clones in the sample, about 87% were seen once. These data come from a study of cytomegalovirus exposure and HLA in healthy donors. Study conclusions and caveats: Association of 15,000 to 20,000 TCR beta sequences with HLA alleles was found at 0.05 false discovery rate in a later analysis.

Germline V CDR1 and CDR2: SGHTA, FQGNSA. The V and J ends lost 2 bases and 8 bases respectively, with 12 bases between them. This CDR3 is 14 amino acids long. This sequence originates from a man between 18 and 29 years old in good health and CMV-seronegative. The V gene is TRBV7-2, the J gene TRBJ1-4; D is perhaps TRBD1 (6 bases). The sequenced material came from PBMCs. The CDR3 sequence: CASSLTGQGEKLFF. DNA of the CDR3: TGTGCCAGCAGCTTAACAGGGCAGGGCGAAAAACTGTTTTTT.